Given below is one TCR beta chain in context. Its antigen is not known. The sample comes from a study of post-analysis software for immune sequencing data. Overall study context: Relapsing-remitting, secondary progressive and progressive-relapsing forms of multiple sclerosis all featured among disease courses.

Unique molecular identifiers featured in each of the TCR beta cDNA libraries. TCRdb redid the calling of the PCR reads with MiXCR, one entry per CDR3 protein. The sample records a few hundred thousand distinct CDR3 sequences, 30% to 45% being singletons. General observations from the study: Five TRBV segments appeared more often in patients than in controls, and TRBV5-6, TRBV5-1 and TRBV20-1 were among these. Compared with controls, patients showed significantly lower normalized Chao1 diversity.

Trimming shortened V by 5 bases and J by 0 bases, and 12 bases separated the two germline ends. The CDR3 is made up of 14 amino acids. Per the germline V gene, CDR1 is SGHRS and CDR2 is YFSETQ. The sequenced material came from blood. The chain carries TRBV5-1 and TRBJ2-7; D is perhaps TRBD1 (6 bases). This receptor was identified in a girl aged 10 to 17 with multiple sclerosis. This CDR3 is CASRGTTSSYEQYF. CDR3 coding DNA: TGCGCCAGCAGAGGGACAACATCCTCCTACGAGCAGTACTTC.